The source of this T cell receptor beta chain is a study of technical replicates of blood from four donors. Sequenced by immunoSEQ multiplex PCR; TCRdb stores in-frame clones only, minus some. The sample records about 76,000 clones, 91% being singletons. V shed 5 bases and J 6 bases; nucleotides not matched to a gene: 3. CDR1 LNHNV and CDR2 YYDKDF come from the germline V gene (reference sequence). This CDR3 has 14 residues. Material for sequencing was T cells isolated from PBMCs. This sequence originates from a human donor in good health. The chain links TRBV15 to TRBJ1-4, with 10 positions matching TRBD1. The CDR3 is CATSFGTGDEKLFF. The CDR3 nucleotides are TGTGCCACCAGCTTCGGGACAGGGGATGAAAAACTGTTTTTT.